This TCR beta chain was identified in a study of blood T cell repertoires in COVID-19. Germline V gives CDR1 SGHVS, CDR2 FQNEAQ. Trimming left V 1 base short and J 2 bases short, with 9 bases between. This CDR3 contains 14 residues. The method was immunoSEQ multiplex PCR; TCRdb's version includes in-frame clones alone and lacks a portion of them. The sample has around 230,000 clones, 85% to 90% seen once; the top ten hold approximately 10%. Specimen: peripheral blood. This receptor was identified in a man aged 45-65 years with COVID-19, enrolled during active disease. The V call is TRBV7-8, the J call TRBJ2-7, with unresolved D. The CDR3 DNA reads TGTGCCAGCAGCTTAGGACTTGCCCCCTACGAGCAGTACTTC. This sequence encodes CASSLGLAPYEQYF.